The next 7 T cell receptor beta chains were all read from a single sample in a study of blood T cell repertoires in COVID-19. Here immunoSEQ multiplex PCR was the method, and the copy in TCRdb shows in-frame clones only, minus some. This repertoire shows more than 200,000 clones, about 88% found once; its top ten account for about 1.8%. Sequencing input: peripheral blood. The receptors stem from a man between 70 and 80 years old with acute or convalescent COVID-19.

CDR3 nucleotide sequence: TGTGCCAGCAGCGTGAGGACTAGCGGTACAGATACGCAGTATTTT. Protein sequence: CASSVRTSGTDTQYF. The chain is built from TRBV9 and TRBJ2-3; the match to TRBD2 covers 10 bases. The germline CDR1 and CDR2 sequences are SGDLS and YYNGEE. This CDR3 spans 15 amino acids. The junction had 3 bases not matched to a gene; V was cut back by 2 bases and J by 3 bases.

V is TRBV4-1 and J is TRBJ2-7; possible D gene TRBD2, 5 bases. The V gene's germline CDR1 is MGHRA and CDR2 YSYEKL. V lost 0 bases to trimming and J lost 5 bases, with 14 bases between them. The CDR3 spans 15 residues. The CDR3 here is CASSQDRRLGDEQYF. DNA for the CDR3: TGCGCCAGCAGCCAAGATAGGCGACTCGGGGACGAGCAGTACTTC.

The chain employs TRBV4-1 and TRBJ2-5; weak D call: TRBD1 (6 bases). Per the germline V gene, CDR1 is MGHRA and CDR2 is YSYEKL. This CDR3 is built from 14 residues. The V end was cut by 4 bases, the J end by 1 base, with 10 bases between. The CDR3 DNA follows: TGCGCCAGCAGCCGCGGACAGCTCCAAGAGACCCAGTACTTC. Amino acids: CASSRGQLQETQYF.

This chain uses TRBV3-1 (or the pseudogene TRBV3-2) with TRBJ2-5; 8 bases are shared with TRBD1. V gave up 6 bases and J gave up 2 bases; unmatched junction bases: 8. The CDR3 loop spans 15 amino acids. Germline-derived CDR1 and CDR2 are LGHDT and YNNKEL (reference sequence). Here the CDR3 reads CASRSGQARQETQYF. Here the CDR3 DNA reads TGTGCCAGCAGATCGGGACAGGCCAGACAAGAGACCCAGTACTTC.

The CDR3 region is CASQAREEIKITDTQYF. CDR3 nucleotide sequence: TGTGCCAGTCAGGCGCGGGAGGAAATAAAAATCACAGATACGCAGTATTTT. The J gene is TRBJ2-3, the V gene TRBV19, with 8 bases lining up with TRBD2. The CDR3 contains 17 residues. Germline-derived CDR1 and CDR2 are LNHDA and SQIVND (reference sequence). The V gene end was trimmed by 8 bases and the J gene end by 2 bases; junction bases not matched to a gene: 15.

Comment on this clone: One end of the junction is discordant with germline, which a read error may explain. The chain uses TRBV9 and TRBJ2-7, with D perhaps TRBD1 (7 bases). This CDR3 is 14 amino acids long. The germline V gene has CDR1 SGDLS and CDR2 YYNGEE. CDR3 region: CASSAPSPGGPLNF. The CDR3 DNA is TGTGCCAGCAGCGCACCTTCCCCAGGGGGGCCCTTGAACTTC.

V usage is TRBV7-2 and J usage is TRBJ2-7; D possibly corresponds to TRBD1 (6 bases). Between the trimmed V and J ends, which lost 5 bases and 3 bases, there was a span of 17 bases. Per the germline V gene, CDR1 is SGHTA and CDR2 is FQGNSA. CDR3 length equals 15 residues. Here the CDR3 reads CASSPDEGQFYEQYF. CDR3 nucleotides: TGTGCCAGCAGCCCCGATGAAGGACAGTTCTACGAGCAGTACTTC. The complete variable domain, with remaining parts taken from reference TRBV7-2 and TRBJ2-7, reads GAGVSQSPSNKVTEKGKDVELRCDPISGHTALYWYRQSLGQGLEFLIYFQGNSAPDKSGLPSDRFSAERTGGSVSTLTIQRTQQEDSAVYLCASSPDEGQFYEQYFGPGTRLTVT.